Listed below are T cell receptor beta chains from one sample, sequenced in a study of blood T cells in healthy people across ages. TCRdb recomputed calls from the 5' RACE reads with MiXCR, one row per CDR3 protein. The sample carries around 2 million distinct CDR3 sequences, about two fifths recorded once. The source material was blood. The receptors originated from a human donor in good health. The CDR3 runs from the conserved cysteine through the conserved F or W. The D gene is left open where the match is weak. The size entry is marked missing in some rows and otherwise reads once, few, many or a size class.

>TRBD1|TRBJ1-2|TRBV6-5|NA
CASSRGTAIPSYGYTF
TGTGCCAGCAGCCGTGGGACAGCCATCCCCTCCTATGGCTACACCTTC
>NA|TRBJ1-2|TRBV30|NA
CAWSWGGRSPGGYTF
TGTGCCTGGAGTTGGGGTGGCAGAAGCCCCGGAGGCTACACCTTC
>TRBD2|TRBJ2-1|TRBV2|NA
CASSDTRGVNEQFF
TGTGCCAGCAGTGATACCCGGGGGGTCAATGAGCAGTTCTTC
>NA|TRBJ2-3|TRBV20-1|NA
CSARDDFGGQTQYF
TGCAGTGCTAGAGATGATTTTGGTGGCCAAACGCAGTATTTT
>NA|TRBJ2-3|TRBV10-3|few
CAISGGRNATDTQYF
TGTGCCATCAGTGGCGGGCGGAATGCCACAGATACGCAGTATTTT
>TRBD1|TRBJ1-5|TRBV29-1|NA
CSVTLTGGGQPQHF
TGCAGCGTCACACTGACAGGGGGTGGTCAGCCCCAGCATTTT
>TRBD2|TRBJ2-7|TRBV10-3|NA
CAISEYLAGGPDEQYF
TGTGCCATCAGTGAATACCTAGCGGGGGGGCCCGACGAGCAGTACTTC
>NA|TRBJ2-1|TRBV4-3|NA
CASSQVSGGGQFF
TGCGCCAGCAGCCAAGTGTCGGGCGGTGGGCAGTTCTTC
>NA|TRBJ1-6|TRBV18|NA
CASSPEHPRDSPLHF
TGTGCCAGCTCACCTGAACACCCTCGGGATTCACCCCTCCACTTT
>NA|TRBJ2-1|TRBV5-1|NA
CASSFQNEQFF
TGCGCCAGCAGCTTCCAGAATGAGCAGTTCTTC
>TRBD1|TRBJ1-4|TRBV25-1|few
CASSEWGGGNEKLFF
TGTGCCAGCAGTGAATGGGGAGGGGGCAATGAAAAACTGTTTTTT
>NA|TRBJ1-3|TRBV5-6|few
CASSSNDSPGNTIYF
TGTGCCAGCAGCTCCAATGACAGCCCTGGAAACACCATATATTTT
>TRBD1|TRBJ2-1|TRBV6-5|few
CASSYLRGLNNEQFF
TGTGCCAGCAGTTACCTGAGGGGGCTGAACAATGAGCAGTTCTTC
>NA|TRBJ2-3|TRBV11-2|NA
CASSLDQINTQYF
TGTGCCAGCAGCTTGGACCAGATTAATACGCAGTATTTT
>NA|TRBJ2-2|TRBV18|NA
CASSPPQLNTGELLF
TGTGCCAGCTCACCACCCCAGTTGAACACCGGGGAGCTGCTTTTT
>TRBD2|TRBJ2-7|TRBV7-9|NA
CASSLGTGRGNSYEQYF
TGTGCCAGCAGCTTAGGGACCGGGAGGGGAAACTCCTACGAGCAGTACTTC
>TRBD2|TRBJ2-1|TRBV9|NA
CASSVDGTSNEQFF
TGTGCCAGCAGCGTAGATGGGACTAGTAATGAGCAGTTCTTC
>NA|TRBJ1-2|TRBV4-1|NA
CASSQVGETDYGYTF
TGCGCCAGCAGCCAAGTCGGAGAGACAGACTATGGCTACACCTTC
>NA|TRBJ1-2|TRBV29-1|NA
CSAHLQGYGYTF
TGCAGCGCCCACCTACAGGGTTATGGCTACACCTTC
>NA|TRBJ1-2|TRBV2|NA
CARNSGTLGYTF
TGTGCCAGAAACTCCGGGACACTTGGCTACACCTTC
>TRBD1|TRBJ2-1|TRBV11-2|many
CASSLGAGGNEQFF
TGTGCCAGCAGCTTAGGAGCAGGGGGCAATGAGCAGTTCTTC
>NA|TRBJ2-3|TRBV7-2|NA
CASSLVRGMADTQYF
TGTGCCAGCAGCTTAGTCCGGGGGATGGCAGATACGCAGTATTTT
>TRBD2|TRBJ2-1|TRBV7-8|few
CASSFRTSGGSSYNEQFF
TGTGCCAGCAGCTTTAGGACTAGCGGGGGGAGCTCCTACAATGAGCAGTTCTTC
>NA|TRBJ1-2|TRBV4-2|once
CASSLQFNDGYTF
TGTGCCAGCAGCTTACAGTTTAATGATGGCTACACCTTC
>NA|TRBJ1-1|TRBV20-1|once
CSATRRYEAFF
TGCAGTGCTACACGGAGATATGAAGCTTTCTTT
>NA|TRBJ1-4|TRBV5-5|NA
CASSLVPGEILFF
TGTGCTAGCAGCTTGGTACCAGGGGAAATACTGTTTTTT
>NA|TRBJ2-6|TRBV29-1|NA
CSVEGDETETNVLTF
TGCAGCGTTGAAGGAGACGAAACTGAGACCAACGTCCTGACTTTC
>NA|TRBJ1-2|TRBV29-1|few
CSVLRARYGYTF
TGCAGCGTTTTGAGGGCTCGGTATGGCTACACCTTC
>NA|TRBJ1-2|TRBV12-3/TRBV12-4|NA
CASTSPFGGWDGYTF
TGTGCCAGCACCTCGCCCTTTGGGGGGTGGGATGGCTACACCTTC
>TRBD2|TRBJ2-5|TRBV7-3|once
CASSLNPSGGPETQYF
TGTGCCAGCAGCTTAAATCCTAGCGGGGGCCCAGAGACCCAGTACTTC
>NA|TRBJ2-3|TRBV29-1|NA
CSVRGRVSGNTQYF
TGCAGCGTTAGAGGCAGGGTCTCCGGTAATACGCAGTATTTT
>NA|TRBJ2-5|TRBV5-1|few
CASSFRRVIGETQYF
TGCGCCAGCAGCTTCAGACGGGTTATTGGAGAGACCCAGTACTTC